Listed below are T cell receptor beta chains from one sample, sequenced in a study of shared clonotypes between healthy human individuals. Some clones are missing from TCRdb's copy, which holds only in-frame ones; the method was immunoSEQ multiplex PCR. Here the sample spans fewer than 550,000 clones, about three quarters being singletons. Source material: PBMCs. Every receptor here comes from a woman aged 40-49 years in good health. Some clones in this sample may be carry-over from other donors' samples. CDR3s include the opening cysteine and the closing phenylalanine or tryptophan. A D gene is named only where the DNA matches it firmly. Size tells how often a clone was seen (once, few, many) or the class of an expanded clone, and some rows leave it out.

V: TRBV4-3
J: TRBJ1-2
size: NA
D: TRBD1
DNA: TGCGCCAGCAGCCCCCTGGCAGGGGGCGCGTATGGCTACACCTTC
CDR3: CASSPLAGGAYGYTF

V: TRBV18
J: TRBJ1-1
size: few
D: TRBD1
DNA: TGTGCCAGCTCACCAAGCGGACGGACAGGCCACACTGAAGCTTTCTTT
CDR3: CASSPSGRTGHTEAFF

V: TRBV27
J: TRBJ1-1
size: NA
D: TRBD1
DNA: TGTGCCAGCACCAGATACGGGACAGGGACGTTTGGGCCCTTGGGCACTGAAGCTTTCTTT
CDR3: CASTRYGTGTFGPLGTEAFF

V: TRBV5-4
J: TRBJ2-1
size: NA
D: TRBD2
DNA: TGTGCCAGCAGCTTGTCAGCGGGAGTTGTTGAGCAGTTCTTC
CDR3: CASSLSAGVVEQFF

V: TRBV6-6
J: TRBJ2-7
size: NA
D: TRBD1
DNA: TGTGCCAGCAGTGACCGGGACAGCTACGAGCAGTACTTC
CDR3: CASSDRDSYEQYF

V: TRBV28
J: TRBJ1-2
size: NA
D: TRBD1
DNA: TGTGCCAGCAGTCATAACGACAGGGGAGGCTACACCTTC
CDR3: CASSHNDRGGYTF

V: TRBV28
J: TRBJ2-7
size: NA
D: NA
DNA: TGTGCCAGCAGTTTAGTATTCGAGCTGACCCCGTTTAACAGGTCCCCTCGAACCTACGAGCAGTACTTC
CDR3: CASSLVFELTPFNRSPRTYEQYF

V: TRBV5-8
J: TRBJ2-1
size: NA
D: TRBD2
DNA: TGTGCCAGCAGCCAAGGGACTAGCGATGAGGATGAGCAGTTCTTC
CDR3: CASSQGTSDEDEQFF

V: TRBV7-2
J: TRBJ2-1
size: many
D: NA
DNA: TGTGCCAGCAGCTTAGTCGCAGTTTCCCACGAGCAGTTCTTC
CDR3: CASSLVAVSHEQFF

V: TRBV27
J: TRBJ2-3
size: few
D: NA
DNA: TGTGCCAGCAGTACCGTAGGTGGGAAAGGTTGGACAGATACGCAGTATTTT
CDR3: CASSTVGGKGWTDTQYF

V: TRBV15
J: TRBJ2-7
size: NA
D: NA
DNA: TGTGCCACCAGCAGAGTTAGAGGCAGGGGAAATGGTGACGAGCAGTACTTC
CDR3: CATSRVRGRGNGDEQYF

V: TRBV7-2
J: TRBJ1-3
size: NA
D: TRBD1
DNA: TGTGCCAGCAGCTCGGGACAGGGGGGAGGAAACACCATATATTTT
CDR3: CASSSGQGGGNTIYF

V: TRBV27
J: TRBJ2-7
size: NA
D: TRBD2
DNA: TGTGCCAGCAGTTTGGGACTAGTAGGTGGAAACTACGAGCAGTACTTC
CDR3: CASSLGLVGGNYEQYF

V: TRBV9
J: TRBJ2-2
size: NA
D: NA
DNA: TGTGCCAGCAGCGTAGTTCAGGGCACCGGGGAGCTGTTTTTT
CDR3: CASSVVQGTGELFF

V: TRBV29-1
J: TRBJ2-7
size: once
D: NA
DNA: TGCAGCGTGAGGACCGCAAGCTCCTACGAGCAGTACTTC
CDR3: CSVRTASSYEQYF

V: TRBV6-1
J: TRBJ1-1
size: few
D: NA
DNA: TGTGCCAGCAGTGAAGAGGAGTACCGGGAAGCTTTCTTT
CDR3: CASSEEEYREAFF

V: TRBV9
J: TRBJ1-1
size: many
D: NA
DNA: TGTGCCAGCAGCCGAGCTCACATGAACACTGAAGCTTTCTTT
CDR3: CASSRAHMNTEAFF

V: TRBV7-7
J: TRBJ1-2
size: NA
D: NA
DNA: TGTGCTAGCAGCAACACCCAGACAGGAAGGAATGGCTACACCTTC
CDR3: CASSNTQTGRNGYTF

V: TRBV29-1
J: TRBJ1-1
size: NA
D: NA
DNA: TGCAGCGTGGGGCTGGGGGGCAACACTGAAGCTTTCTTT
CDR3: CSVGLGGNTEAFF

V: TRBV27
J: TRBJ2-7
size: NA
D: TRBD2
DNA: TGTGCCAGCAGCCCTGGCCCCGGGAGGAAGACCGAGCAGTACTTC
CDR3: CASSPGPGRKTEQYF

V: TRBV7-3
J: TRBJ2-1
size: NA
D: NA
DNA: TGTGCCAGCAGCCTGCCAAACAATGAGCAGTTCTTC
CDR3: CASSLPNNEQFF

V: TRBV9
J: TRBJ2-7
size: few
D: TRBD1
DNA: TGTGCCAGCAGCATTGGGACAGGGGCCTACGAGCAGTACTTC
CDR3: CASSIGTGAYEQYF

V: TRBV6-1
J: TRBJ2-3
size: NA
D: NA
DNA: TGTGCCAGCAGTCTCCAGGCCCCGGGGGCAGATACGCAGTATTTT
CDR3: CASSLQAPGADTQYF

V: TRBV7-9
J: TRBJ1-6
size: NA
D: NA
DNA: TGTGCCAGCAGCTTAGACCCTTCACCCCTCCACTTT
CDR3: CASSLDPSPLHF

V: TRBV28
J: TRBJ2-4
size: NA
D: TRBD1
DNA: TGTGCCAGCAGTTTGGGCAGGGGGCTTTCGGACATTCAGTACTTC
CDR3: CASSLGRGLSDIQYF